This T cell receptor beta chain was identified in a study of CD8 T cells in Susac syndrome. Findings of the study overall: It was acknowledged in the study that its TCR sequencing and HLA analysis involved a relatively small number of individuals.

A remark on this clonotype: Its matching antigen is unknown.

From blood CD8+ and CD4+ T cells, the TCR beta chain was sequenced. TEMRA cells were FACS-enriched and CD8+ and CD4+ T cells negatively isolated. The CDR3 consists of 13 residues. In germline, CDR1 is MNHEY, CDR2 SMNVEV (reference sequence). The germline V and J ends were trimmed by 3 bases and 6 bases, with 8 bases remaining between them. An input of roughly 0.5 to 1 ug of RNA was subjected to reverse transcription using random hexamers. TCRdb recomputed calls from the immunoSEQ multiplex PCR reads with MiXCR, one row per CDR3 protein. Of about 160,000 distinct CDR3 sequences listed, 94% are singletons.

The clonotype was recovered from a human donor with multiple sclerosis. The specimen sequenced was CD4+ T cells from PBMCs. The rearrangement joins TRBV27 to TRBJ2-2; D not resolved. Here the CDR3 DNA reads TGTGCCAGCAGTTTGCTTCGATCCGGGGAGCTGTTTTTT. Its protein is CASSLLRSGELFF.